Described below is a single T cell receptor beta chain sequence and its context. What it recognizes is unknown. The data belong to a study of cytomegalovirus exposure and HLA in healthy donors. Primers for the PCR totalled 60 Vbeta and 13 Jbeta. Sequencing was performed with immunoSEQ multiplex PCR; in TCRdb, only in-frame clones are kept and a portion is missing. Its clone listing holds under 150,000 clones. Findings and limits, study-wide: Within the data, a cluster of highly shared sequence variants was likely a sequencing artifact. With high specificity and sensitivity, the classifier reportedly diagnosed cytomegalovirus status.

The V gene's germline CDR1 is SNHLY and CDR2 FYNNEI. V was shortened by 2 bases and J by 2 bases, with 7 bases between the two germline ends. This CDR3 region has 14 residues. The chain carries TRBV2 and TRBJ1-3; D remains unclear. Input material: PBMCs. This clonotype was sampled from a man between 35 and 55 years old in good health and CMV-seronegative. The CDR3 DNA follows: TGTGCCAGCAGTGAAAACTCGCCTGGAAACACCATATATTTT. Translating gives CASSENSPGNTIYF.